The rows below give T cell receptor beta chains drawn from one sample of a study of PD-1 blockade in classical Hodgkin lymphoma. Libraries were prepared by immunoSEQ multiplex PCR; TCRdb keeps only in-frame clonotypes and omits some of them. Seen here are some 65,000 clones, about 64% observed once, and the top ten hold approximately 9%. The source material was peripheral blood mononuclear cells (PBMCs), sampled before the second cycle of nivolumab. These receptors originate from a human donor with classical Hodgkin lymphoma. Each CDR3 is given with its conserved first and last residue. The order of the fields is V gene, clone size, J gene, D gene, CDR3 protein, CDR3 DNA. D genes are given only for firm matches. Only some rows state a clone size, as once, few, many or a class for expanded clones.

v_call: TRBV10-3
clone_size: .
j_call: TRBJ1-4
d_call: .
cdr3_aa: CAISESSWEKLFF
cdr3_nt: TGTGCCATCAGTGAGTCGAGTTGGGAAAAACTGTTTTTT

v_call: TRBV18
clone_size: .
j_call: TRBJ1-1
d_call: TRBD1
cdr3_aa: CASSQTGTGEYTEAFF
cdr3_nt: TGTGCCAGCTCACAGACCGGGACAGGGGAATACACTGAAGCTTTCTTT

v_call: TRBV6-1
clone_size: .
j_call: TRBJ1-1
d_call: .
cdr3_aa: CASSASLMNTEAFF
cdr3_nt: TGTGCCAGCAGTGCGAGCCTCATGAACACTGAAGCTTTCTTT

v_call: TRBV7-9
clone_size: .
j_call: TRBJ1-1
d_call: .
cdr3_aa: CASSPVRGGTEAFF
cdr3_nt: TGTGCCAGCAGCCCCGTGCGGGGAGGGACTGAAGCTTTCTTT

v_call: TRBV7-9
clone_size: .
j_call: TRBJ2-7
d_call: .
cdr3_aa: CASSRWQDPREMEQYF
cdr3_nt: TGTGCCAGCAGTCGGTGGCAAGACCCGAGAGAAATGGAGCAGTACTTC

v_call: TRBV5-1
clone_size: once
j_call: TRBJ2-6
d_call: .
cdr3_aa: CASSLAPGSGANVLTF
cdr3_nt: TGCGCCAGCAGCTTGGCCCCGGGCTCTGGGGCCAACGTCCTGACTTTC

v_call: TRBV9
clone_size: .
j_call: TRBJ2-1
d_call: TRBD2
cdr3_aa: CASTPRTSGHNEQFF
cdr3_nt: TGTGCCAGCACCCCACGGACTAGCGGGCACAATGAGCAGTTCTTC

v_call: TRBV28
clone_size: .
j_call: TRBJ1-1
d_call: TRBD1
cdr3_aa: CASSPPTGVTTEAFF
cdr3_nt: TGTGCCAGCAGTCCCCCGACAGGGGTGACGACTGAAGCTTTCTTT

v_call: TRBV4-1
clone_size: once
j_call: TRBJ2-7
d_call: TRBD2
cdr3_aa: CASSHPGLAGSSYEQYF
cdr3_nt: TGCGCCAGCAGCCACCCGGGACTAGCGGGTAGCTCCTACGAGCAGTACTTC

v_call: TRBV19
clone_size: few
j_call: TRBJ1-3
d_call: TRBD1
cdr3_aa: CASKPRTGDGNTIYF
cdr3_nt: TGTGCCAGTAAGCCCCGGACAGGGGATGGAAACACCATATATTTT

v_call: TRBV7-9
clone_size: .
j_call: TRBJ2-2
d_call: .
cdr3_aa: CASSRTPGNSVLGELFF
cdr3_nt: TGTGCCAGCAGCCGGACGCCGGGCAACTCCGTTCTCGGGGAGCTGTTTTTT

v_call: TRBV5-6
clone_size: .
j_call: TRBJ1-2
d_call: .
cdr3_aa: CASSLRRGLNYGYTF
cdr3_nt: TGTGCCAGCAGCTTGAGGCGGGGGCTTAACTATGGCTACACCTTC

v_call: TRBV28
clone_size: .
j_call: TRBJ2-6
d_call: .
cdr3_aa: CASTSGGGTRANVLTF
cdr3_nt: TGTGCCAGCACCTCCGGAGGGGGGACTAGGGCCAACGTCCTGACTTTC

v_call: TRBV5-1
clone_size: .
j_call: TRBJ1-2
d_call: TRBD1
cdr3_aa: CASSPSDREYGYTF
cdr3_nt: TGCGCCAGCAGCCCGTCTGACAGGGAATATGGCTACACCTTC

v_call: TRBV5-1
clone_size: .
j_call: TRBJ2-1
d_call: .
cdr3_aa: CASSLEGWGNEQFF
cdr3_nt: TGCGCCAGCAGCTTGGAAGGATGGGGCAATGAGCAGTTCTTC

v_call: TRBV28
clone_size: once
j_call: TRBJ1-2
d_call: .
cdr3_aa: CASSSPFGESTYGYTF
cdr3_nt: TGTGCCAGCAGTTCCCCCTTCGGGGAGAGTACCTATGGCTACACCTTC

v_call: TRBV6-6
clone_size: .
j_call: TRBJ2-5
d_call: TRBD2
cdr3_aa: CASSYLGTSGMETQYF
cdr3_nt: TGTGCCAGCAGTTACCTTGGGACTAGCGGGATGGAGACCCAGTACTTC

v_call: TRBV19
clone_size: .
j_call: TRBJ1-2
d_call: .
cdr3_aa: CASSIRQVLYGYTF
cdr3_nt: TGTGCCAGTAGTATCCGACAGGTTCTCTATGGCTACACCTTC

v_call: TRBV5-1
clone_size: .
j_call: TRBJ2-1
d_call: .
cdr3_aa: CASSLGGQGGEQFF
cdr3_nt: TGCGCCAGCAGCTTGGGGGGACAAGGCGGAGAGCAGTTCTTC

v_call: TRBV27
clone_size: .
j_call: TRBJ1-1
d_call: .
cdr3_aa: CASSTGTLTFF
cdr3_nt: TGTGCCAGCAGTACCGGGACACTGACTTTCTTT